This TCR beta chain was retrieved from a study of T cell responses to AZD1222 COVID-19 vaccine. Study-wide points: Regions 160-218 and 743-854 held dominance among vaccine-associated CD4 TCRs, which spanned spike. Clonal diversity was possibly underestimated, and white British individuals and females predominated among donors.

As to this clone: As yet, its antigen is unknown.

Clones were read by immunoSEQ multiplex PCR, and TCRdb kept only the in-frame ones, dropping some. Of about 150,000 clones detected, 88% appear once; the ten largest clones hold roughly 7%. Sequencing was performed on peripheral blood, taken after recovery from COVID-19. The clonotype comes from an adult who had recovered from COVID-19.

This CDR3 is CATSRDGGQGLAGAPYEQYF. The CDR3 nucleotides are TGTGCCACCAGCAGAGATGGCGGACAGGGACTAGCGGGAGCACCCTACGAGCAGTACTTC. The chain combines TRBV15 with TRBJ2-7; 14 nucleotides line up with TRBD2. V dropped 0 bases and J dropped 2; count of bases not matched to a gene: 12. Germline V gene sequence: CDR1 LNHNV, CDR2 YYDKDF (reference sequence). This CDR3 is built from 20 residues.